The 32 T cell receptor beta chains below come from one sample, sequenced in a study of T cell changes during pregnancy in multiple sclerosis. Clones were sequenced by immunoSEQ multiplex PCR, and TCRdb holds only the in-frame ones, with some missing. Among 50,000 or so clones, approximately 91% were seen once, and the ten largest hold roughly 1.2%. The specimen was peripheral blood, collected after pregnancy. These receptor sequences come from a female donor in good health, enrolled as a control in a pregnancy study.

The genes are TRBV18 and TRBJ1-1, with a possible D match to TRBD1 (6 bases). The germline V gene has CDR1 KGHSH and CDR2 LQKENI. Trimming took 11 bases from V and 0 from J, leaving 19 bases between them. The CDR3 extends over 15 amino acids. In nucleotides, the CDR3 is TGTGCCGTTGGGGGGGAACAGGGTCTGAACACTGAAGCTTTCTTT. Residues: CAVGGEQGLNTEAFF.

The rearrangement uses TRBV4-1 and TRBJ1-2, with 12 bases fitting TRBD1. Unmatched junction bases numbered 10, after V lost 0 bases and J lost 5 bases. The germline V gene has CDR1 MGHRA and CDR2 YSYEKL. This CDR3 spans 18 amino acids. CDR3 loop: CASSQDLGQGAFSYGYTF. CDR3 sequence (DNA): TGCGCCAGCAGCCAAGATCTGGGACAGGGGGCCTTTAGTTATGGCTACACCTTC.

In its sample, this clone was seen once. The chain uses TRBV4-2 and TRBJ2-7; 15 nucleotides line up with TRBD2. This CDR3 has 17 residues. Germline V CDR1 and CDR2: LGHNA, YNFKEQ. V lost 4 bases, J lost 0 bases, and 4 bases stayed unmatched. CDR3 sequence reads: CASSLWTSGGVSYEQYF. The DNA of the CDR3 is TGTGCCAGCAGCCTCTGGACTAGCGGGGGGGTCTCCTACGAGCAGTACTTC.

V is TRBV14 and J is TRBJ1-2; D may be TRBD1 (5 bases). Trimming pared 0 bases from V and 4 bases from J, leaving 12 bases between. From germline, CDR1 is SGHDN and CDR2 FVKESK. This CDR3 comprises 15 residues. This CDR3 reads CASSQDLTVLYGYTF. The DNA for the CDR3 is TGTGCCAGCAGCCAAGATCTGACAGTCCTCTATGGCTACACCTTC.

This chain uses TRBV19 with TRBJ1-4; TRBD1 agrees at 9 bases. Per germline, CDR1 LNHDA and CDR2 SQIVND (reference sequence). V shed 5 bases and J 7 bases; nucleotides not matched to a gene: 8. This CDR3 comprises 15 residues. CDR3 DNA sequence: TGTGCCAGTAGTGACCCGGACAGGGGTAGTGAAAAACTGTTTTTT. Translation gives CASSDPDRGSEKLFF.

J is TRBJ1-1 and V is TRBV19; 8 nucleotides match TRBD1. CDR1 and CDR2 (germline): LNHDA, SQIVND (reference sequence). The trim removed 4 bases at V and 6 bases at J, leaving 4 bases unmatched. This CDR3 spans 13 amino acids. CDR3 loop: CASSTGGSAEAFF. CDR3 coding DNA: TGTGCCAGTAGTACAGGGGGCTCGGCTGAAGCTTTCTTT.

The V call is TRBV11-1, the J call TRBJ2-7; 10 bases fit TRBD1. The CDR3 runs to 13 residues. From germline, CDR1 is SGHAT and CDR2 FQDESV (reference sequence). J gave up 6 bases and V 3 bases, and 2 bases lay outside the gene matches. CDR3 residues: CASSFGTGVEQYF. CDR3 nucleotides: TGTGCCAGCAGCTTTGGGACAGGGGTCGAGCAGTACTTC.

The chain carries TRBV7-2 and TRBJ1-1; TRBD1 agrees at 7 bases. This CDR3 contains 13 residues. Germline V lookup: CDR1 SGHTA, CDR2 FQGNSA. J lost 1 base, V lost 4 bases, and 0 bases had no gene match. In nucleotides, the CDR3 is TGTGCCAGCAGCTGGACAGGGAACACTGAAGCTTTCTTT. Residues: CASSWTGNTEAFF.

The chain combines TRBV9 with TRBJ1-6; maybe TRBD1 (6 bases). The CDR3 runs 16 residues. The V gene lost 3 bases and the J gene lost 7 bases, with 17 bases spanning the gap. Germline V gives CDR1 SGDLS, CDR2 YYNGEE. The CDR3 sequence is CASSAQIQGRNSPLHF. In DNA, the CDR3 is TGTGCCAGCAGCGCCCAAATACAGGGTAGGAATTCACCCCTCCACTTT. Looking up the rest from reference TRBV9 and TRBJ1-6 gives the full variable domain: DSGVTQTPKHLITATGQRVTLRCSPRSGDLSVYWYQQSLDQGLQFLIQYYNGEERAKGNILERFSAQQFPDLHSELNLSSLELGDSALYFCASSAQIQGRNSPLHFGNGTRLTVT.

This chain joins TRBV27 and TRBJ2-1; a weak D match, TRBD2 (6 bases). CDR3 length: 14 residues. Deletions cut 3 bases from V and 4 bases from J, with 10 bases between. The germline gives CDR1 MNHEY, CDR2 SMNVEV (reference sequence). The CDR3 reads CASSLGLGYNEQFF. The CDR3 coding sequence is TGTGCCAGCAGTTTGGGACTGGGGTACAATGAGCAGTTCTTC.

The CDR3 coding sequence is TGTGCCAGCAGATTGACAGGGGAAGAGACCCAGTACTTC. Translated: CASRLTGEETQYF. The chain combines TRBV7-9 with TRBJ2-5, with 8 bases identical to TRBD1. Trimming took 6 bases from V and 3 from J; bases not matched to a gene: 3. Per germline, CDR1 SEHNR and CDR2 FQNEAQ (reference sequence). This CDR3 is built from 13 residues.

The V and J genes are TRBV25-1 and TRBJ2-1, with 7 bases aligning to TRBD2. The length of the CDR3 is 14 residues. Germline CDR1 and CDR2: MGHDK and SYGVNS. V gave up 5 bases and J gave up 6 bases; unmatched junction bases: 7. The CDR3 region is CASSRLLAFNEQFF. The CDR3 bases are TGTGCCAGCAGTCGGTTACTAGCGTTCAATGAGCAGTTCTTC.

This chain's CDR3 is CAWRQPRDEQFF. The CDR3 region has the DNA TGTGCCTGGAGACAACCTCGGGATGAGCAGTTCTTC. The V call is TRBV30, the J call TRBJ2-1; D ambiguous. The CDR3 length is 12 residues. Germline V gene sequence: CDR1 GTSNPN, CDR2 SVGIG (reference sequence). V shed 3 bases and J shed 8 bases, with 11 bases lying between them.

This clone occurred once. The chain combines TRBV5-1 with TRBJ1-2; D might be TRBD1 (6 bases). Germline CDR1 is SGHRS and CDR2 is YFSETQ. The V gene lost 3 bases and the J gene lost 1 base, with 16 bases spanning the gap. The CDR3 covers 16 residues. Here the CDR3 reads CASSSGTRRINYGYTF. The CDR3 nucleotides read TGCGCCAGCAGCTCCGGGACACGGAGGATTAACTATGGCTACACCTTC.

The table lists this clone with a count of one. This chain links TRBV2 with TRBJ1-2; maybe TRBD1 (5 bases). The CDR3 sequence is 14 residues long. The germline V gene encodes CDR1 SNHLY and CDR2 FYNNEI. Trimming removed 1 base from V and 2 bases from J, with 8 bases in between. The CDR3 coding sequence is TGTGCCAGCAGTGAAGGACGGGGGAACTATGGCTACACCTTC. It codes for CASSEGRGNYGYTF.

This sequence joins TRBV10-1 and TRBJ1-4; tentative D call: TRBD1 (6 bases). V gave up 4 bases and J gave up 8 bases, with 14 bases separating them. The CDR3 sequence is 14 residues long. In germline, CDR1 is WNHNN, CDR2 SYGVQD (reference sequence). The CDR3 protein is CASSAGGNREKLFF. CDR3 DNA sequence: TGCGCCAGCAGTGCGGGGGGCAATCGGGAAAAACTGTTTTTT.

As for this clone: Other nucleotide sequences from this sample produce the same CDR3. The rearrangement uses TRBV5-6 and TRBJ1-2; D is ambiguous. This CDR3 contains 12 residues. Between the trimmed V and J ends, which lost 0 bases and 4 bases, there was a span of 4 bases. Germline V gene lookup returns CDR1 SGHDT and CDR2 YYEEEE. Here the CDR3 DNA reads TGTGCCAGCAGCTTGGACGGCTATGGCTACACCTTC. Translated: CASSLDGYGYTF. The full variable domain, in which reference TRBV5-6 and TRBJ1-2 provide the parts outside the CDR3, is DAGVTQSPTHLIKTRGQQVTLRCSPKSGHDTVSWYQQALGQGPQFIFQYYEEEERQRGNFPDRFSGHQFPNYSSELNVNALLLGDSALYLCASSLDGYGYTFGSGTRLTVV.

V is TRBV19 and J is TRBJ2-7; 7 nucleotides match TRBD2. After removal of 3 bases from V and 7 bases from J, the junction contained 9 bases not matched to a gene. In germline, CDR1 is LNHDA, CDR2 SQIVND (reference sequence). The CDR3 contains 14 residues. The CDR3 loop is CASSIGSREREQYF. The CDR3 DNA sequence: TGTGCCAGTAGTATTGGTTCGCGGGAGAGGGAGCAGTACTTC.

A few counts support this clone. The chain couples TRBV18 to TRBJ1-1; 8 bases agree with TRBD1. Unmatched junction bases numbered 3, after V lost 2 bases and J lost 1 base. The CDR3 extends over 15 amino acids. The germline gives CDR1 KGHSH, CDR2 LQKENI. The CDR3 region has the DNA TGTGCCAGCTCACCATCAGGACAGGGGAACACTGAAGCTTTCTTT. Amino acids: CASSPSGQGNTEAFF.

V usage is TRBV6-6 and J usage is TRBJ2-1, with 9 bases identical to TRBD2. The CDR3 has 16 amino acids. Trimming at V came to 8 bases and at J to 0 bases, leaving 8 bases not matched to a gene. The germline V gene has CDR1 MNHNY and CDR2 SVGAGI (reference sequence). CDR3: CASDQVSGSSYNEQFF. The CDR3 region has the DNA TGTGCCAGCGACCAGGTTAGCGGGAGCTCCTACAATGAGCAGTTCTTC.

This clone has only a few counts. The chain recombines TRBV2 with TRBJ2-7; D gene unclear. The germline V and J ends were trimmed by 1 base and 2 bases, with 3 bases remaining between them. CDR3 length: 12 residues. Germline-derived CDR1 and CDR2 are SNHLY and FYNNEI. The DNA for the CDR3 is TGTGCCAGCAGTGAAGGGCCCTACGAGCAGTACTTC. Amino acids: CASSEGPYEQYF.

This chain uses TRBV9 with TRBJ2-1; 11 bases are a match to TRBD2. The J segment lost 10 bases and the V segment lost 1 base, leaving 10 bases of the junction unmatched. The CDR3 loop spans 16 amino acids. The V gene's germline CDR1 is SGDLS and CDR2 YYNGEE. The CDR3 coding sequence is TGTGCCAGCAGCGTAAGGATATTAGCGGGAGGGGGAGAGCAGTTCTTC. Translation: CASSVRILAGGGEQFF.

The chain uses TRBV18 and TRBJ1-1; tentatively, D is TRBD1 (5 bases). With 6 bases removed from V and 2 bases from J, the gap between germline ends came to 16 bases. The CDR3 consists of 15 residues. CDR1 and CDR2 from the germline V gene are KGHSH and LQKENI. In nucleotides, the CDR3 is TGTGCCAGCTCCAGGGTCATTAGAGGAAACACTGAAGCTTTCTTT. It yields the protein CASSRVIRGNTEAFF.

This clone has just one count. V is TRBV14 and J is TRBJ1-1, with 9 positions matching TRBD1. The CDR3 runs 16 residues. Per germline, CDR1 SGHDN and CDR2 FVKESK. The V and J ends lost 1 base and 4 bases, in that order; junction bases with no gene match: 7. The CDR3 loop reads CASSQVVGTGRTEAFF. The CDR3, as DNA: TGTGCCAGCAGCCAAGTTGTCGGGACAGGGCGCACTGAAGCTTTCTTT.

This clone was observed a single time. The CDR3 DNA reads TGTGCCAGCAGCGCGGGACAGGGGGCATCAAAGGAGCAGTTCTTC. Its translation: CASSAGQGASKEQFF. The chain recombines TRBV9 with TRBJ2-1; TRBD1 aligns across 12 bases. The V segment lost 3 bases and the J segment 10 bases; nucleotides outside the gene matches: 8. CDR1 and CDR2 from the germline V gene are SGDLS and YYNGEE. CDR3 length: 15 residues.

This chain joins TRBV9 and TRBJ2-3, with D maybe TRBD1 (5 bases). Per germline, CDR1 SGDLS and CDR2 YYNGEE. The length of the CDR3 is 16 residues. V was pared by 0 bases and J by 6 bases, with 17 bases between. CDR3 sequence reads: CASSVDPGIQTDTQYF. The CDR3 DNA reads as TGTGCCAGCAGCGTAGACCCAGGGATCCAAACGGATACGCAGTATTTT.

V usage is TRBV28 and J usage is TRBJ1-2; D unclear. V lost 8 bases and J lost 2, with 9 bases in between. The CDR3 contains 12 residues. Germline CDR1 reads MDHEN; CDR2 reads SYDVKM. The CDR3 is CASQQSNYGYTF. DNA of the CDR3: TGTGCCAGCCAACAGAGCAACTATGGCTACACCTTC.

The V and J genes are TRBV5-6 and TRBJ1-2, with 7 positions matching TRBD1. Germline assignment: CDR1 SGHDT and CDR2 YYEEEE. The V and J ends lost 0 bases and 4 bases, in that order; junction bases with no gene match: 9. The CDR3 spans 16 residues. Here the CDR3 reads CASSLDRATGLYGYTF. The CDR3 DNA follows: TGTGCCAGCAGCTTGGACCGGGCGACAGGGCTCTATGGCTACACCTTC. The full variable domain, in which reference TRBV5-6 and TRBJ1-2 provide the parts outside the CDR3, is DAGVTQSPTHLIKTRGQQVTLRCSPKSGHDTVSWYQQALGQGPQFIFQYYEEEERQRGNFPDRFSGHQFPNYSSELNVNALLLGDSALYLCASSLDRATGLYGYTFGSGTRLTVV.

This clone was counted once. The V gene is TRBV16, the J gene TRBJ1-5; TRBD1 agrees at 7 bases. V trimming: 4 bases; J trimming: 0 bases; junction bases outside the gene matches: 9. The CDR3 extends over 17 amino acids. The germline V gene has CDR1 KGHSY and CDR2 FQNENV. DNA for the CDR3: TGTGCCAGCAGCCTAGACAGGGCGAAAACTAGCAATCAGCCCCAGCATTTT. This translates into CASSLDRAKTSNQPQHF.

This chain joins TRBV6-6 and TRBJ1-2; D possibly corresponds to TRBD1 (6 bases). V was trimmed by 0 bases and J by 8 bases, leaving 13 bases between them. Per germline, CDR1 MNHNY and CDR2 SVGAGI (reference sequence). This CDR3 spans 14 amino acids. This chain's CDR3 is CASSYSYRAEGYTF. The CDR3 DNA reads TGTGCCAGCAGTTACTCTTACAGGGCGGAGGGCTACACCTTC.

This clone was observed a few times. The V and J genes are TRBV2 and TRBJ1-5, with 7 bases aligning to TRBD1. From germline, CDR1 is SNHLY and CDR2 FYNNEI. The CDR3 extends over 13 amino acids. The trim removed 6 bases at V and 8 bases at J, leaving 7 bases unmatched. For the CDR3, the DNA is TGTGCCAGCAGGGGACAGCCCGTTGAGCCCCAGCATTTT. Encoded protein: CASRGQPVEPQHF.

The chain uses TRBV28 and TRBJ2-7; TRBD2 agrees at 8 bases. V lost 5 bases, J lost 3 bases, and 6 bases stayed unmatched. The CDR3 contains 14 residues. Per the germline V gene, CDR1 is MDHEN and CDR2 is SYDVKM. DNA for the CDR3: TGTGCCAGCAGTCCCGGGACTAGAGTCTACGAGCAGTACTTC. Its translation: CASSPGTRVYEQYF. Full variable domain (outside the CDR3, taken from reference TRBV28 and TRBJ2-7): DVKVTQSSRYLVKRTGEKVFLECVQDMDHENMFWYRQDPGLGLRLIYFSYDVKMKEKGDIPEGYSVSREKKERFSLILESASTNQTSMYLCASSPGTRVYEQYFGPGTRLTVT.